This TCR beta chain was sequenced during a study of cytomegalovirus exposure and HLA in healthy donors. Across the study: For the approximately 400 genotyped donors, 81% fell within the Caucasian-associated ancestry cluster.

60 Vbeta and 13 Jbeta primers were used in PCR. The assay was immunoSEQ multiplex PCR, and TCRdb's table has in-frame clones only and misses some. There are some 200,000 clones in the sample; roughly 80% occur only once, and about 3.1% lies in the top ten. The sequence was obtained from a female donor in good health and CMV-seronegative. Sequences were obtained from PBMCs.

CDR3 DNA: TGTGCCAGTAGCTGGGGTCGACAGGGTTCGAGCAATCAGCCCCAGCATTTT. Residues: CASSWGRQGSSNQPQHF. This rearrangement joins TRBV19 to TRBJ1-5, with TRBD1 matching over 7 bases. Trimming cost V 6 bases and J 1 base; bases outside gene matches: 12. This CDR3 comprises 17 residues. Germline V gene lookup returns CDR1 LNHDA and CDR2 SQIVND (reference sequence).